Listed below are T cell receptor beta chains from one sample, sequenced in a study of CD8 T cells in Susac syndrome. Each CDR3 protein is one row after TCRdb ran MiXCR on the immunoSEQ multiplex PCR reads. Of roughly 130,000 distinct CDR3 sequences listed, around 94% are singletons. The sequenced material came from CD8+ T cells from PBMCs. These receptor sequences come from a human donor with Susac syndrome. Both conserved end residues are part of each CDR3. D genes are given only for firm matches. The size field is filled for only some rows; it gives once, few, many or a size class.

once,TRBJ2-7,TRBV18,TRBD1,TGTGCCAGCTCAGGGACAGGCGGCTACGAGCAGTACTTC,CASSGTGGYEQYF
-,TRBJ2-3,TRBV7-7,-,TGTGCCAGCAGCTTAGCCCGGTCCGATACGCAGTATTTT,CASSLARSDTQYF
-,TRBJ1-5,TRBV2,-,TGTGCCAGCAAGGGCAGTCTATATAGCAATCAGCCCCAGCATTTT,CASKGSLYSNQPQHF
-,TRBJ2-5,TRBV7-2,TRBD2,TGTGCCAGCAGCACCCGGAGAGCGGGGGCACAAGAGACCCAGTACTTC,CASSTRRAGAQETQYF
once,TRBJ1-5,TRBV27,-,TGTGCCAGCAGTTCGTTGAATCAGCCCCAGCATTTT,CASSSLNQPQHF
once,TRBJ1-4,TRBV6-5,-,TGTGCCAGCAGCCCCGGGTCTGAAAAACTGTTTTTT,CASSPGSEKLFF
once,TRBJ2-7,TRBV11-2,TRBD2,TGTGCCAGCAGCACACCACTTACTAGCGTGCACGAGCAGTACTTC,CASSTPLTSVHEQYF
-,TRBJ2-7,TRBV20-1,-,TGCAGTGCTATTAGCGCCGGGGGCCCCTACGAGCAGTACTTC,CSAISAGGPYEQYF
-,TRBJ1-3,TRBV9,TRBD1,TGTGCCAGCAGCGCGGGACAGGGCTATGGAAACACCATATATTTT,CASSAGQGYGNTIYF
once,TRBJ2-5,TRBV3-1,-,TGTGCCAGCAGCCTTCAGGATCCGGGGACCCAGTACTTC,CASSLQDPGTQYF
-,TRBJ1-1,TRBV7-8,-,TGTGCCAGCAGCTTTGAAGGGTATGGGAACACTGAAGCTTTCTTT,CASSFEGYGNTEAFF
once,TRBJ1-1,TRBV13,-,TGTGCCAGCAGCTTAGTATCCACTGAAGCTTTCTTT,CASSLVSTEAFF
-,TRBJ2-7,TRBV5-6,TRBD1,TGTGCCAGCAGCTTGGGGGACAGGGACCACGAGCAGTACTTC,CASSLGDRDHEQYF
-,TRBJ2-2,TRBV4-1,-,TGCGCCAGCAGTCAACTACAGGGCGGCGGGTCGGGGGAGCTGTTTTTT,CASSQLQGGGSGELFF
-,TRBJ2-2,TRBV15,-,TGTGCCACCAGCAGAGTCCGGACACCGAACACCGGGGAGCTGTTTTTT,CATSRVRTPNTGELFF
-,TRBJ2-7,TRBV29-1,TRBD1,TGCAGCGTTGAAGGGTGGACAGGGGACTACGAGCAGTACTTC,CSVEGWTGDYEQYF
once,TRBJ1-2,TRBV29-1,-,TGCAGCGTCCGGGCTCATGGCTACACCTTC,CSVRAHGYTF
-,TRBJ2-7,TRBV13,-,TGTGCCAGCAGCTTAAGACTGGTTCACTACGAGCAGTACTTC,CASSLRLVHYEQYF
-,TRBJ2-3,TRBV29-1,-,TGCAGCTCTGTGATAGCAGAAACAGATACGCAGTATTTT,CSSVIAETDTQYF
-,TRBJ1-3,TRBV20-1,-,TGCAGTGCCGAACTACAGCCGAACTCTGGAAACACCATATATTTT,CSAELQPNSGNTIYF
-,TRBJ2-7,TRBV12-3/TRBV12-4,TRBD1,TGTGCCAGCAGCCAGACAGGGGACCACGAGCAGTACTTC,CASSQTGDHEQYF
-,TRBJ2-5,TRBV12-3/TRBV12-4,-,TGTGCCAGCAGCTGGGGGCACGAGACCCAGTACTTC,CASSWGHETQYF
-,TRBJ1-2,TRBV19,TRBD1,TGTGCCAGTTGGACAGGGGACTATGGCTACACCTTC,CASWTGDYGYTF
-,TRBJ2-6,TRBV29-1,TRBD1,TGCAGCGTTGAAGGTGCGGAGACAGGGGAATCTGGGGCCAACGTCCTGACTTTC,CSVEGAETGESGANVLTF
-,TRBJ2-2,TRBV20-1,TRBD1,TGCAGTGCTAAGGGGGCACCCTGGAACACCGGGGAGCTGTTTTTT,CSAKGAPWNTGELFF
-,TRBJ2-1,TRBV20-1,TRBD1,TGCAGTGCTAGTTGGGACAGGGGTTACAATGAGCAGTTCTTC,CSASWDRGYNEQFF
-,TRBJ2-1,TRBV18,TRBD2,TGTGCCAGCTCACCATGGACTAGCGGGCCTCCCTACAATGAGCAGTTCTTC,CASSPWTSGPPYNEQFF
-,TRBJ1-3,TRBV15,-,TGTGCCACCAGCAGAGAGAACACCATATATTTT,CATSRENTIYF
-,TRBJ1-5,TRBV5-6,-,TGTGCCAGCAGCGAGGGACCGTCAAATCAGCCCCAGCATTTT,CASSEGPSNQPQHF
once,TRBJ2-7,TRBV29-1,TRBD2,TGCAGCGTTGAAGATTCTAGCGGGGGCCTTTCCTACGAGCAGTACTTC,CSVEDSSGGLSYEQYF
few,TRBJ2-1,TRBV6-2/TRBV6-3,TRBD1,TGTGCCAGCAGTTACTCGAGGGACAGGGGAGTCGATGAGCAGTTCTTC,CASSYSRDRGVDEQFF
-,TRBJ2-1,TRBV5-1,-,TGCGCCAGCAGCTTGAGCCTAGCGAGAATCAATGAGCAGTTCTTC,CASSLSLARINEQFF
-,TRBJ1-5,TRBV6-4,-,TGTGCCAGCAGTGGGGAGGATCAGCCCCAGCATTTT,CASSGEDQPQHF
-,TRBJ2-3,TRBV12-3/TRBV12-4,-,TGTGCCAGCAGTTTGCTTAGCGCAAGCACAGATACGCAGTATTTT,CASSLLSASTDTQYF
-,TRBJ2-1,TRBV20-1,-,TGCAGTGTTGACAGTTATGTCTCCTACAATGAGCAGTTCTTC,CSVDSYVSYNEQFF
-,TRBJ1-2,TRBV25-1,TRBD1,TGTGCCAGCAGTGGAAGGACAGGGGACCATGGCTACACCTTC,CASSGRTGDHGYTF
-,TRBJ2-1,TRBV9,TRBD1,TGTGCCAGCAGCGTAGCCTACAGGGGGCATGAGCAGTTCTTC,CASSVAYRGHEQFF
-,TRBJ1-5,TRBV19,-,TGTGCCAGTAGTCCCCTCAATCAGCCCCAGCATTTT,CASSPLNQPQHF
-,TRBJ2-7,TRBV14,-,TGTGCCAGCAGTCCAAGCTTCCTAGTGGGTGAGCAGTACTTC,CASSPSFLVGEQYF
few,TRBJ2-5,TRBV19,-,TGTGCCAGTAGTATAAGGTCCGGAGGAACACAAGAGACCCAGTACTTC,CASSIRSGGTQETQYF
-,TRBJ2-7,TRBV20-1,TRBD1,TGCAGTGCTAGAGAACCCGACAGGGGGTCTAAGGAGCAGTACTTC,CSAREPDRGSKEQYF